This is a list of T cell receptor beta chains from one sample in a study of blood T cell repertoires in COVID-19. Sequencing was performed with immunoSEQ multiplex PCR; in TCRdb, only in-frame clones are kept and a portion is missing. This table has about 350,000 clones, approximately 89% appearing once. Sequenced material: peripheral blood. The receptors here all came from a woman aged 55-69 years with COVID-19, enrolled during active disease. CDR3s leave out the opening cysteine and the closing phenylalanine or tryptophan.

J | V | CDR3
TRBJ1-2 | TRBV7-8 | ASSLGGTDGYT
TRBJ2-5 | TRBV29-1 | SAPRTGLTTQY
TRBJ1-2 | TRBV5-6 | ASSLGRGKNGYT
TRBJ1-2 | TRBV6-5 | ASSPGIYGYT
TRBJ1-3 | TRBV5-4 | ASSRLGQSSGNTIY
TRBJ2-2 | TRBV18 | ASSPFRDSNTGELF
TRBJ1-2 | TRBV10-3 | AVGAVNYGYT
TRBJ2-7 | TRBV21-1 | ASIGADLSYEQY
TRBJ2-1 | TRBV24-1 | ATSDFMAGAYNEQF
TRBJ1-2 | TRBV7-9 | ASSSWEDPYGYT
TRBJ1-2 | TRBV9 | ASSVTETGWSGYT
TRBJ2-4 | TRBV9 | ASSVAGGPKNIQY
TRBJ2-2 | TRBV19 | ASSTGGELF
TRBJ2-3 | TRBV15 | ATSRDLGVDTQY
TRBJ2-5 | TRBV5-1 | ASGTGDRETQY
TRBJ1-2 | TRBV9 | ASSVGGTGTSQNYGYT
TRBJ1-3 | TRBV5-8 | ASSLNPSSTIY
TRBJ1-2 | TRBV30 | AWSPSRRGYT
TRBJ2-7 | TRBV3-1/TRBV3-2 | ASSQSASYEQY
TRBJ2-1 | TRBV11-2 | ASSYSGGHLSYNEQF
TRBJ1-5 | TRBV30 | AWSWRASNQPQH
TRBJ1-1 | TRBV15 | ATSRAQEPNTEAF
TRBJ2-1 | TRBV3-1/TRBV3-2 | ASRFSRDRVFNEQF
TRBJ1-6 | TRBV28 | ASRVQGASVNSPLH
TRBJ1-5 | TRBV12-3/TRBV12-4 | ASSSSGTQH
TRBJ1-6 | TRBV3-1/TRBV3-2 | ASSQGGASFSPLH